Sequencing of this T cell receptor (beta chain) was carried out in a study of cytomegalovirus exposure and HLA in healthy donors. PCR was performed using 60 Vbeta and 13 Jbeta primers. The data were produced by immunoSEQ multiplex PCR, yet TCRdb's version contains in-frame clones alone and is incomplete. Found here are about 110,000 clones, 15% of them singletons; the top ten hold about 2%. CDR1 and CDR2 (germline): WSHSY, SAAADI. The CDR3 consists of 15 residues. The V and J ends lost 4 bases and 1 base respectively, with 14 bases between them. Only a few counts were recorded for this clone. The chain is built from TRBV10-2 and TRBJ2-7; TRBD1 might be the D (5 bases). Sample: PBMCs. The receptor comes from a woman aged 18-29 years in good health and CMV-seronegative. The CDR3 region has the DNA TGCGCCAGCAGTGGGACAAGGGATCGGTCCTACGAGCAGTACTTC. Translating gives CASSGTRDRSYEQYF.